Each of the 15 T cell receptor gamma chains below was sequenced from the same sample in a study of γδ T cells in repeated Plasmodium falciparum infection (dated by TCRdb to 2020 to 2023). The library relied on multiplex PCR. Sequencing took place on an Illumina MiSeq. Clonotypes were called again by TCRdb from the public reads via CATT, and duplicate nucleotide sequences were then merged into one entry. The sample table shows roughly 32,000 gamma-chain clones, and almost 1.5% are seen once. The ten largest clones capture approximately 20% of the sample. For bulk TCR repertoire analysis, Vgamma9/Vdelta2+ and Vdelta2-negative gammadelta T cell populations were flow-sorted out of peripheral blood mononuclear cells. Source material: gamma-delta T cells from blood. The receptor source for this set is a pool of human donors (malaria-infected and uninfected, not separated).

Ten or more counts support this clone. For this DNA, TCRdb reports the protein of a much larger clone, which diverges at residue 11, most likely from a read error; the protein presented here is translated directly from the DNA. The V and J genes are TRGV9 and TRGJP. This CDR3 has 15 residues. Germline V lookup: CDR1 GITISATS, CDR2 ISYDGTV (reference sequence). Written as DNA, the CDR3 is TGTGCCTTGTGGGAGTCAGAGTTGGGCAAAGAAATCAAGGTATTT. Translated, it gives CALWESELGKEIKVF.

About this clone: TCRdb records a much larger clone's protein for this DNA, with a difference at residue 7 that likely arises from a read error; the protein given is the translation of the DNA. CDR3 sequence: CALWEVRAYYKKLF. Written as DNA, the CDR3 is TGTGCCTTGTGGGAGGTCCGAGCTTATTATAAGAAACTCTTT. The chain is built from TRGV9 and TRGJ1 or TRGJ2. TCRdb supplies no J gene; here it was assigned by aligning the nucleotide sequence to germline. Per the germline V gene, CDR1 is GITISATS and CDR2 is ISYDGTV (reference sequence). Germline trimming cut 1 base from V and 3 bases from J; bases unmatched to any gene: 6. The CDR3 totals 14 residues.

On this clone: The TCRdb protein, from a much larger clone, departs from this DNA's translation at residue 12, likely by read error; the protein shown derives from the DNA. The V gene call is TRGV2, and the J gene call is absent. The CDR3 sequence is 14 residues long. Per the germline V gene, CDR1 is EGSNGY and CDR2 is YDSYNSKV. CDR3 region: CATWNHSSDWIRTF. For the CDR3, the DNA is TGTGCCACCTGGAATCATAGTAGTGATTGGATCAGGACGTTT.

Points on this clone: The mismatch at residue 3 between this DNA's translation and the TCRdb protein of a much larger clone likely reflects a read error; the protein shown is translated from the DNA. This sequence joins TRGV9 and TRGJ1 or TRGJ2. TCRdb is silent on the J gene; assignment here came from matching the DNA to germline. CDR1 GITISATS and CDR2 ISYDGTV come from the germline V gene (reference sequence). The CDR3 loop spans 13 amino acids. The DNA of the CDR3 is TGTGCCTCGTGGGAGGCAGGGTATTATAAGAAACTCTTT. The encoded protein is CASWEAGYYKKLF.

Regarding this clone: A far larger clone is one base from this, pointing to a likely read error. Distinct nucleotide sequences in the sample also encode this CDR3. No call exists for the J gene, whereas the V gene is TRGV9. The CDR3 extends over 11 amino acids. Germline loops: CDR1 GITISATS, CDR2 ISYDGTV (reference sequence). CDR3 DNA sequence: TGTGCCTTGTGGGAGCCCATAAAGAAGCTCTTT. Residues: CALWEPIKKLF.

This clone has just a few counts. A far larger clone lies a single base away; this is likely a read error. In the same sample, other DNA sequences code for this CDR3. This chain connects TRGV5 to TRGJ1 or TRGJ2. In germline, CDR1 is VINAFY, CDR2 YDVSNSKD. This CDR3 has 13 amino acids. The CDR3 bases are TGTGCCACCTGGACCCACCGGTATTATAAGAAACTCTTC. It specifies CATWTHRYYKKLF.

By frequency in the sample, this clone is medium-sized. Other DNA variants within this sample encode the same CDR3. The chain is built from TRGV3 and TRGJ1 or TRGJ2. Losses at the gene ends were 0 bases for V and 7 bases for J; bases not matched to a gene: 6. Germline V gene lookup returns CDR1 VTNTFY and CDR2 YDVSTARD (reference sequence). The CDR3 spans 13 residues. CDR3 protein: CATWDRLRYKKLF. CDR3 bases: TGTGCCACCTGGGACAGGCTTAGGTATAAGAAACTCTTT.

This clone was recorded many times. The TCRdb record carries a much larger clone's protein, which differs from this DNA's translation at residue 4; a read error is the likely cause, and the protein listed here is the DNA translation. This sequence joins TRGV9 and TRGJP1. In the absence of a J gene in TCRdb, the DNA was matched to germline to assign it here. The CDR3 has 14 residues. Germline-derived CDR1 and CDR2 are GITISATS and ISYDGTV (reference sequence). Here the CDR3 reads CALREVRGGWFKIF. In nucleotides, the CDR3 is TGTGCCTTGCGGGAGGTTCGGGGGGGTTGGTTCAAGATATTT.

Notes on this clone: The protein in TCRdb stems from a much larger clone and differs at residue 4 from this DNA's translation, likely a read error; here the protein is translated from the DNA. CDR3 in amino acids: CATRDGFSGGKKLF. The CDR3 region has the DNA TGTGCCACCCGGGACGGCTTCTCGGGGGGAAAGAAACTCTTT. V usage is TRGV2 and J usage is TRGJ1 or TRGJ2. CDR1 is EGSNGY, CDR2 YDSYNSKV, per germline. The length of the CDR3 is 14 residues.

Of note for this clone: For this DNA, TCRdb reports the protein of a much larger clone, which diverges at residue 7, most likely from a read error; the protein presented here is translated directly from the DNA. For the V gene the call is TRGV4; the J gene has no call. Per germline, CDR1 EGSTGY and CDR2 YDSYTSSV. This CDR3 has 9 amino acids. CDR3 sequence reads: CATLYKRLF. The DNA for the CDR3 is TGTGCCACATTGTATAAGAGACTCTTT.

This clone appeared many times. The protein TCRdb gives is from a much larger clone and does not agree with this DNA's translation at residue 12, likely a read error; the protein shown here comes from the DNA. The CDR3 protein is CALWEVPSELGRKIKVF. As DNA, the CDR3 is TGTGCCTTGTGGGAGGTGCCCTCGGAGTTGGGCAGAAAAATCAAGGTATTT. V usage is TRGV9 and J usage is TRGJP. Because TCRdb records no J gene, it was assigned here through a match of the DNA to germline. CDR1 and CDR2 from the germline V gene are GITISATS and ISYDGTV (reference sequence). This CDR3 contains 17 residues.

In regard to this clone: This likely came from a read error, as a far larger clone is one base away. Other DNA sequences in the same sample also yield this CDR3. The CDR3 here is CALWEVHLVRELGKKIKVF. The CDR3 nucleotides are TGTGCCTTGTGGGAAGTGCATTTGGTGAGGGAGTTGGGCAAAAAAATCAAGGTATTT. The chain combines TRGV9 with TRGJP. Here the J gene was assigned by germline matching of the DNA, as TCRdb has none. Germline CDR1 reads GITISATS; CDR2 reads ISYDGTV (reference sequence). The CDR3 has 19 amino acids. Germline trimming cut 4 bases from V and 7 bases from J; bases unmatched to any gene: 16.

This clone has only a few counts. The protein TCRdb gives is from a much larger clone and does not agree with this DNA's translation at residue 3, likely a read error; the protein shown here comes from the DNA. The gene calls are TRGV8 and TRGJP1. The length of the CDR3 is 14 residues. The germline gives CDR1 VENAVY, CDR2 YDSYNSRV. The CDR3 spells CAAWGNTTGWFKIF. The CDR3 DNA sequence: TGTGCCGCCTGGGGCAATACCACTGGTTGGTTCAAGATATTT.

This clone has at least ten counts. The protein given by TCRdb reflects a much larger clone and differs at residue 5 from this DNA's translation, likely from a read error; the protein shown is the DNA's translation. This chain links TRGV9 with TRGJ1 or TRGJ2. Here the J gene came from matching the DNA to germline, since TCRdb omits it. The CDR3 extends over 11 amino acids. The germline gives CDR1 GITISATS, CDR2 ISYDGTV (reference sequence). With V trimmed by 5 bases and J by 9 bases, 7 bases remained unmatched. CDR3 in DNA: TGTGCCTTGTGGGGTTCGGGTAAGAAACTCTTT. Amino acids: CALWGSGKKLF.

On this clone itself: A single base is all that separates this from a far larger clone, so a read error is likely. Other DNA sequences in the sample encode the same CDR3. The CDR3 sequence is CALWEVHTELRYYKKLF. The DNA for the CDR3 is TGTGCCTTGTGGGAGGTGCACACCGAACTAAGGTATTATAAGAAACTCTTT. The chain links TRGV9 to TRGJ1 or TRGJ2. The J gene is absent in TCRdb and was assigned here via DNA matching to germline. Losses at the gene ends were 0 bases for V and 4 bases for J; bases not matched to a gene: 15. Germline-derived CDR1 and CDR2 are GITISATS and ISYDGTV (reference sequence). The CDR3 sequence is 17 residues long.